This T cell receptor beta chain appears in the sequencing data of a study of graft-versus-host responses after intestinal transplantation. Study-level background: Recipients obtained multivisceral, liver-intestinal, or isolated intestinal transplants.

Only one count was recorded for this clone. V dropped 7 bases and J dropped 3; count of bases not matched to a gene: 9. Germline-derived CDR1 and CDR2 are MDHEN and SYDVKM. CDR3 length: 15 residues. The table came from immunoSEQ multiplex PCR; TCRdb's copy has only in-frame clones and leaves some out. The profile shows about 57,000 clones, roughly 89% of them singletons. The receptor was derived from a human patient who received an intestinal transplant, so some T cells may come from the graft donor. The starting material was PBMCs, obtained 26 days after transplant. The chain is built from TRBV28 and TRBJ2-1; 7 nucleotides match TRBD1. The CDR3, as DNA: TGTGCCAGCAAACCAGGGGGAATTGGCTACAATGAGCAGTTCTTC. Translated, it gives CASKPGGIGYNEQFF. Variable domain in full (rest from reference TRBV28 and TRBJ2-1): DVKVTQSSRYLVKRTGEKVFLECVQDMDHENMFWYRQDPGLGLRLIYFSYDVKMKEKGDIPEGYSVSREKKERFSLILESASTNQTSMYLCASKPGGIGYNEQFFGPGTRLTVL.